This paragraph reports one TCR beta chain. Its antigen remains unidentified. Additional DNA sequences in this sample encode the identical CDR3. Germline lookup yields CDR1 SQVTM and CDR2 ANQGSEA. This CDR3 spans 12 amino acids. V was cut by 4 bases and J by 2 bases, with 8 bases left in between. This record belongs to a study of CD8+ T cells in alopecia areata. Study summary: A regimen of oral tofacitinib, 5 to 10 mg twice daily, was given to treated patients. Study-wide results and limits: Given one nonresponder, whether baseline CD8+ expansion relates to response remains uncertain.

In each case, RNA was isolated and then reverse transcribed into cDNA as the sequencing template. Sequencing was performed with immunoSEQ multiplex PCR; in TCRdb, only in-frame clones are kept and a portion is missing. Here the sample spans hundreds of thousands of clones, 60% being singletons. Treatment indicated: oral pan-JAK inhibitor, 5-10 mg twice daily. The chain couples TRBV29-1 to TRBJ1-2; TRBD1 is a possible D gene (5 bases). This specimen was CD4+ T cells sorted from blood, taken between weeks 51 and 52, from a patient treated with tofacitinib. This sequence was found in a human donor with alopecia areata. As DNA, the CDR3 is TGCAGCGTTGCGCGGGGGAACTATGGCTACACCTTC. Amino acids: CSVARGNYGYTF. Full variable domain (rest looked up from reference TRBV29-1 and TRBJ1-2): SAVISQKPSRDICQRGTSLTIQCQVDSQVTMMFWYRQQPGQSLTLIATANQGSEATYESGFVIDKFPISRPNLTFSTLTVSNMSPEDSSIYLCSVARGNYGYTFGSGTRLTVV.